This T cell receptor beta chain was documented in a study of siplizumab effects on memory and regulatory T cells. The repertoire was sequenced with immunoSEQ multiplex PCR; TCRdb's copy has only in-frame clones and lacks some. The table records some 70,000 clones, 75% to 90% of them present only once. Study results and caveats: Most proliferating CD4+ or CD8+ clones, roughly 75-96%, had no naive or memory assignment. Poor capture below about 10^-5 frequency left most alloreactive clones unmapped to unstimulated subsets.

V dropped 5 bases and J dropped 4; count of bases not matched to a gene: 11. The germline V gene encodes CDR1 MDHEN and CDR2 SYDVKM. This CDR3 is built from 16 residues. This clone came up once. As yet, its antigen is unknown. The chain is built from TRBV28 and TRBJ2-3; TRBD2 matches at 8 bases. This receptor was taken from a human donor in good health. Sequenced material: Tregs sorted from blood. CDR3 residues: CASSLRSSGWSDTQYF. CDR3 nucleotides: TGTGCCAGCAGTCTCCGGTCTAGCGGGTGGTCAGATACGCAGTATTTT.